One T cell receptor beta chain is described in this entry. Its antigen is currently unknown. The repertoire was sequenced with immunoSEQ multiplex PCR; TCRdb's copy has only in-frame clones and lacks some. The data show 180,000 or so clones, around 89% seen once. This sample was included in a study of T cell responses to AZD1222 COVID-19 vaccine. Study-wide results and caveats: A reported finding is that nearly half of spike-specific TCRs target unmutated variant regions. Donors in the cohort were predominantly white British and more often female, and clonal diversity was possibly underestimated. The study found Spike-specific TCR breadth and depth rose after two AZD1222 doses.

The CDR3 is made up of 14 amino acids. V was cut by 4 bases and J by 0 bases, with 10 bases left in between. CDR1 SGHVS and CDR2 FQNEAQ come from the germline V gene. This sequence was found in an adult who received the AZD1222 COVID-19 vaccine. The chain joins TRBV7-8 to TRBJ2-7, with a weak D call TRBD1 (5 bases). Material: peripheral blood, obtained 28 days after the second AZD1222 dose. The CDR3 loop is CASSSGSHSYEQYF. The DNA for the CDR3 is TGTGCCAGCAGCTCAGGGTCCCACTCCTACGAGCAGTACTTC.